These T cell receptor beta chains were read from a single sample in a study of blood T cell repertoires in COVID-19. Some clones are missing from TCRdb's copy, which holds only in-frame ones; the method was immunoSEQ multiplex PCR. The sample yields 200,000 to 250,000 clones, 70% to 85% seen once. Specimen: peripheral blood. The receptors shown here come from a woman in her thirties or forties with active or convalescent COVID-19. Each CDR3 is given with its conserved first and last residue. The order of the fields is V gene, J gene, CDR3 protein.

V: TRBV4-1; J: TRBJ1-4; CDR3: CASSQVTGEKLFF
V: TRBV5-5; J: TRBJ1-2; CDR3: CASSLGTASYGYTF
V: TRBV5-6; J: TRBJ1-1; CDR3: CASSPGRGYTEAFF
V: TRBV28; J: TRBJ2-2; CDR3: CASTLPRGPNTGELFF
V: TRBV30; J: TRBJ2-2; CDR3: CAWSAGLGNTGELFF
V: TRBV19; J: TRBJ2-2; CDR3: CASRGPRDTGELFF
V: TRBV12-3/TRBV12-4; J: TRBJ2-5; CDR3: CASSLGRKETQYF
V: TRBV10-2; J: TRBJ2-1; CDR3: CASRGTSRNEQFF
V: TRBV15; J: TRBJ2-6; CDR3: CATSRSGVSGANVLTF
V: TRBV5-5; J: TRBJ1-1; CDR3: CASSTLGGASHTEAFF
V: TRBV5-4; J: TRBJ2-5; CDR3: CASSFDRGLQETQYF
V: TRBV10-3; J: TRBJ1-3; CDR3: CAISDRGAYSGNTIYF
V: TRBV28; J: TRBJ2-1; CDR3: CASSRNEQFF
V: TRBV4-1; J: TRBJ1-6; CDR3: CASSQDGMGGYNSPLHF
V: TRBV27; J: TRBJ2-7; CDR3: CASRAPSRGEQYF
V: TRBV3-1/TRBV3-2; J: TRBJ1-1; CDR3: CASSYQGAGTEAFF
V: TRBV5-1; J: TRBJ1-6; CDR3: CASSLEQGDNSPLHF
V: TRBV19; J: TRBJ1-2; CDR3: CASSIAGKGYTF
V: TRBV3-1/TRBV3-2; J: TRBJ1-4; CDR3: CASSQVPQTNKLFF
V: TRBV5-4; J: TRBJ2-2; CDR3: CAGARHDTGELFF
V: TRBV5-1; J: TRBJ2-5; CDR3: CASSLGAVLETQYF
V: TRBV12-3/TRBV12-4; J: TRBJ1-1; CDR3: CASSFTGNTEAFF
V: TRBV27; J: TRBJ1-5; CDR3: CASSLYRGSGQPQHF
V: TRBV19; J: TRBJ1-5; CDR3: CASSTSTVRRPQHF
V: TRBV6-5; J: TRBJ2-5; CDR3: CASSPQTGGETQYF
V: TRBV2; J: TRBJ2-3; CDR3: CARTAGDTDTQYF
V: TRBV6-6; J: TRBJ1-4; CDR3: CASGGYEKLFF
V: TRBV28; J: TRBJ2-1; CDR3: CASSLQGTKEFF
V: TRBV5-1; J: TRBJ1-2; CDR3: CASSLSGRTTYGYTF
V: TRBV12-5; J: TRBJ2-5; CDR3: CASRTGAQQETQYF
V: TRBV27; J: TRBJ1-5; CDR3: CASSSGTGPNQPQHF
V: TRBV6-2/TRBV6-3; J: TRBJ1-5; CDR3: CASSYSRRTGVHSNQPQHF
V: TRBV6-1; J: TRBJ2-5; CDR3: CASSELLTQYF
V: TRBV28; J: TRBJ1-5; CDR3: CASTSGQGGQPQHF
V: TRBV28; J: TRBJ2-5; CDR3: CASRSTGEVEETQYF
V: TRBV5-1; J: TRBJ1-2; CDR3: CASRFAEGARDYTF
V: TRBV10-3; J: TRBJ1-4; CDR3: CAISESGTANEKLFF
V: TRBV30; J: TRBJ1-1; CDR3: CAWSPQGNTEAFF
V: TRBV6-6; J: TRBJ2-3; CDR3: CASTWGGDTDTQYF
V: TRBV27; J: TRBJ2-2; CDR3: CASSLRTLGTGELFF
V: TRBV6-1; J: TRBJ1-4; CDR3: CASSEALQNDEKLFF
V: TRBV9; J: TRBJ2-2; CDR3: CASSVAGTGTRIGELFF
V: TRBV6-6; J: TRBJ2-7; CDR3: CASSPRGTGSYEQYF
V: TRBV5-6; J: TRBJ2-3; CDR3: CASSFGSGGPDTQYF
V: TRBV21-1; J: TRBJ2-3; CDR3: CASSKYLARGRPTDTQYF
V: TRBV9; J: TRBJ1-1; CDR3: CASSERGWTEAFF
V: TRBV5-4; J: TRBJ1-2; CDR3: CASSSSNTRTGSIGGYTF
V: TRBV21-1; J: TRBJ2-2; CDR3: CASSIRARIRGRTGELFF
V: TRBV30; J: TRBJ2-7; CDR3: CAWSALGGLDSNYEQYF
V: TRBV6-6; J: TRBJ1-4; CDR3: CASSYRSEKLFF
V: TRBV28; J: TRBJ1-5; CDR3: CASSSEGIYSNQPQHF
V: TRBV9; J: TRBJ2-3; CDR3: CASSVSGVADTQYF
V: TRBV28; J: TRBJ2-2; CDR3: CASMTSGGLTNTGELFF
V: TRBV2; J: TRBJ1-2; CDR3: CASSTDRDGNYGYTF
V: TRBV19; J: TRBJ2-5; CDR3: CASGYGQPEMETQYF